These T cell receptor beta chains were read from a single sample in a study of Ad26.COV2.S vaccination and SARS-CoV-2 variants. Some clones are missing from TCRdb's copy, which holds only in-frame ones; the method was immunoSEQ multiplex PCR. The repertoire includes about 350,000 clones, around 87% of them detected once, and around 3.5% sits in the top ten. Sequenced here: peripheral blood, sampled in a trial of Ad26.COV2.S vaccine versus placebo. The receptor source for this set is a person between 18 and 65 years old who received the Ad26.COV2.S COVID-19 vaccine or a placebo. Both conserved end residues are part of each CDR3. Each record gives: CDR3 DNA, CDR3 protein, V gene, D gene, clone size, J gene. The D gene is left open where the match is weak. Clone size is not always given. Where it is, it says once, few, many or a class for expanded clones.

TGTGCCAGCAGCTCGGGACTAGCGGGGATCGGGGAGCTGTTTTTT,CASSSGLAGIGELFF,TRBV7-3,TRBD2,.,TRBJ2-2
TGTGCCAGCAGCGTCCGGGGCCAAGAGACCCAGTACTTC,CASSVRGQETQYF,TRBV7-2,.,.,TRBJ2-5
TGTGCCAGTAGTATAGTGGGGGACAGCTCCTACGAGCAGTACTTC,CASSIVGDSSYEQYF,TRBV19,TRBD1,.,TRBJ2-7
TGTGCCAGCACGGGACCCCCGGTAGAAGATACGCAGTATTTT,CASTGPPVEDTQYF,TRBV7-2,.,.,TRBJ2-3
TGCGCCAGCAGCCCCTGGTCAGGGGGCGACCTCTATGGCTACACCTTC,CASSPWSGGDLYGYTF,TRBV5-1,TRBD1,.,TRBJ1-2
TGTGCCAGCAGCTTAATAGCGGGGGCGAACACCGGGGAGCTGTTTTTT,CASSLIAGANTGELFF,TRBV7-3,TRBD2,.,TRBJ2-2
TGTGCCAGCGGACAACCCAGGGACCGGCGTCCCAATGAAAAACTGTTTTTT,CASGQPRDRRPNEKLFF,TRBV7-9,.,once,TRBJ1-4
TGTGCCAGCAGCTTCCGGGGCAGGGTTTCTGAGACCCAGTACTTC,CASSFRGRVSETQYF,TRBV5-4,.,.,TRBJ2-5
TGTGCCAGCTCCCAACAGGGGTTGAACACCGGGGAGCTGTTTTTT,CASSQQGLNTGELFF,TRBV18,TRBD1,.,TRBJ2-2
TGTGCCAGCAGCTACGGGGGATCCGAGCAGTACTTC,CASSYGGSEQYF,TRBV7-9,.,.,TRBJ2-7
TGTGCCAGTAGTCTGATACGGAATGAGCAGTTCTTC,CASSLIRNEQFF,TRBV19,.,.,TRBJ2-1
TGTGCCAGCAGTTACCCGAGGACTAGCGGGACCGGGGAGCTGTTTTTT,CASSYPRTSGTGELFF,TRBV6-5,TRBD2,few,TRBJ2-2
TGTGCCAGCAGCTCCGGACTAGCGGGGGGCCCGGACAATGAGCAGTTCTTC,CASSSGLAGGPDNEQFF,TRBV13,TRBD2,.,TRBJ2-1
TGTGCCAGCAGGGGACAGGGAAGAGGCACCGGGGAGCTGTTTTTT,CASRGQGRGTGELFF,TRBV27,TRBD1,.,TRBJ2-2
TGTGCCAGTAGTATTTGGAGCGCCACCTATGGCTACACCTTC,CASSIWSATYGYTF,TRBV19,.,.,TRBJ1-2
TGTGCCAGCAGCCTCCACCGAGGGCTGAGCTCCTATAATTCACCCCTCCACTTT,CASSLHRGLSSYNSPLHF,TRBV14,.,.,TRBJ1-6
TGTGCCAGTAAAGCGGATCCCCCCAAGGGTCAGACAGTCCAGAATCAGCCCCAGCATTTT,CASKADPPKGQTVQNQPQHF,TRBV19,.,.,TRBJ1-5
TGCGCCAGCAGCCTTACCGGGACAGGCTATACCGGGGAGCTGTTTTTT,CASSLTGTGYTGELFF,TRBV4-3,TRBD1,.,TRBJ2-2
TGTGCCAGCAGTGACCCCCGGACAGTTTCCTACGAGCAGTACTTC,CASSDPRTVSYEQYF,TRBV25-1,.,.,TRBJ2-7
TGTGCCAGCAGCCAAAGAGGGGGGCCCAGGGTCACTAATGAAAAACTGTTTTTT,CASSQRGGPRVTNEKLFF,TRBV3-1/TRBV3-2,.,.,TRBJ1-4
TGTGCCAGCAGTTTCTCCTCAGGGGTCGAGCAGTACTTC,CASSFSSGVEQYF,TRBV6-5,.,.,TRBJ2-7
TGTGCCAGCAGCCAAGTATCGACTCGGGGCTCGGGGGGTTCACCCCTCCACTTT,CASSQVSTRGSGGSPLHF,TRBV3-1/TRBV3-2,.,.,TRBJ1-6